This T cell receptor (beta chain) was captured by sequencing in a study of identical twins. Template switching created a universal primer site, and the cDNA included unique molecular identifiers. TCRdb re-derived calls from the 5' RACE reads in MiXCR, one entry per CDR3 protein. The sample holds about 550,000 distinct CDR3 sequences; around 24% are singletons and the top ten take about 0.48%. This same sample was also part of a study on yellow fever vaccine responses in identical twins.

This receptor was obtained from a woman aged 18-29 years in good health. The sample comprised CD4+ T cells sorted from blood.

CDR3 residues: CASSYLAGQETQYF. The CDR3 DNA follows: TGTGCCAGCAGTTACTTAGCGGGGCAAGAGACCCAGTACTTC. The chain combines TRBV6-5 with TRBJ2-5; 8 bases are shared with TRBD2. J was trimmed by 2 bases and V by 1 base; bases with no gene match: 0. The germline gives CDR1 MNHEY, CDR2 SVGAGI. The CDR3 sequence is 14 residues long.